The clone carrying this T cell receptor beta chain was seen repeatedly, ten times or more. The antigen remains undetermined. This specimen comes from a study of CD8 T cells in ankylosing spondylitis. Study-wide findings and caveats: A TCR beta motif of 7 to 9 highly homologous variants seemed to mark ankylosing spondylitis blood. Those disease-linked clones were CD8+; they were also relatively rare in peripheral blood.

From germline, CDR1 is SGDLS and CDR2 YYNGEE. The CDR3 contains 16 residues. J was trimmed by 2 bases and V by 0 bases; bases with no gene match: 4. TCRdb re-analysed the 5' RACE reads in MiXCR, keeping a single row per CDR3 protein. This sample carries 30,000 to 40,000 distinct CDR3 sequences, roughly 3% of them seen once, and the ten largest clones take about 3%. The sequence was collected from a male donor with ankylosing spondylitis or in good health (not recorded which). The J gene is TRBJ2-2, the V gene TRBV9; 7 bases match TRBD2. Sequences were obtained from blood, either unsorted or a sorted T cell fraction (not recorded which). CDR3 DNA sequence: TGTGCCAGCAGCGTAGCTGGCGGGAGCAACACCGGGGAGCTGTTTTTT. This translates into CASSVAGGSNTGELFF. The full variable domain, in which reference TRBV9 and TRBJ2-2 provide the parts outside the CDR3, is DSGVTQTPKHLITATGQRVTLRCSPRSGDLSVYWYQQSLDQGLQFLIQYYNGEERAKGNILERFSAQQFPDLHSELNLSSLELGDSALYFCASSVAGGSNTGELFFGEGSRLTVL.